This T cell receptor beta chain was obtained from a study of blood T cell repertoires in COVID-19. Study as a whole: From the United States, Italy and Spain came samples of acute and convalescent COVID-19.

The method was immunoSEQ multiplex PCR; TCRdb's version includes in-frame clones alone and lacks a portion of them. The table records about 300,000 clones, about 83% of them present only once. CDR1 is KGHDR and CDR2 is SFDVKD in the germline V gene. The CDR3 has 16 amino acids. V lost 4 bases, J lost 3 bases, and 8 bases stayed unmatched. The receptor's source is a woman in her forties or fifties with acute or convalescent COVID-19. Sequencing used peripheral blood. The chain carries TRBV24-1 and TRBJ2-1, with 7 bases lining up with TRBD1. The CDR3, as DNA: TGTGCCACCAGTGAGCTCCGGGACAGCAACTACAATGAGCAGTTCTTC. Translating it yields CATSELRDSNYNEQFF.